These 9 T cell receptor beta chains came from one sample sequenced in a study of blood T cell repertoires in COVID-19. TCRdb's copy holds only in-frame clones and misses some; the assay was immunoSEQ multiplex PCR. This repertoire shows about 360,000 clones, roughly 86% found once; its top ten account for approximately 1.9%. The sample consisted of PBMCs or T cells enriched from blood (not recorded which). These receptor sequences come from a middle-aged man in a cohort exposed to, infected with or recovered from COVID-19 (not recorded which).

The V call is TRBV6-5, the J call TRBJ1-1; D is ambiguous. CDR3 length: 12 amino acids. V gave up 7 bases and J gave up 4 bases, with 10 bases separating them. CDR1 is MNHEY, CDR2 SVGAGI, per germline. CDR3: CASNTRGTEAFF. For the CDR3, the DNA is TGTGCCAGCAACACACGGGGCACTGAAGCTTTCTTT.

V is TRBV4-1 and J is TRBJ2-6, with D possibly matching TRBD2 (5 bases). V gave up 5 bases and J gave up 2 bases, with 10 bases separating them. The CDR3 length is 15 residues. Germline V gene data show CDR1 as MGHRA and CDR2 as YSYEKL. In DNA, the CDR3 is TGCGCCAGCAGCGAGGGAACTACTGGGGCCAACGTCCTGACTTTC. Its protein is CASSEGTTGANVLTF.

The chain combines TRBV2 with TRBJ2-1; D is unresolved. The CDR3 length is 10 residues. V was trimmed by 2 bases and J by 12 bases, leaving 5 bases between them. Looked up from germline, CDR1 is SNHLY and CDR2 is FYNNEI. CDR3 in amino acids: CASSERAQFF. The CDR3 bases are TGTGCCAGCAGTGAAAGAGCGCAGTTCTTC.

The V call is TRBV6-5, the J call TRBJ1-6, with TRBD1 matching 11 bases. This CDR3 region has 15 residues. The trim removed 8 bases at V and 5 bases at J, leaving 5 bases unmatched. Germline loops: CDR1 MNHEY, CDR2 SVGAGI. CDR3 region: CASSDRGLDNSPLHF. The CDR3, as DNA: TGTGCCAGCTCGGACAGGGGGCTGGATAATTCACCCCTCCACTTT.

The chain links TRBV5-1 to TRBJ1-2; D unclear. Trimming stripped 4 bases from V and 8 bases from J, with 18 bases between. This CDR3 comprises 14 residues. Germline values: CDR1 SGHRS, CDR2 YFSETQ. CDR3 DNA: TGCGCCAGCAGCCCCCCGTCGGGATCAAGCGGCTACACCTTC. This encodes CASSPPSGSSGYTF.

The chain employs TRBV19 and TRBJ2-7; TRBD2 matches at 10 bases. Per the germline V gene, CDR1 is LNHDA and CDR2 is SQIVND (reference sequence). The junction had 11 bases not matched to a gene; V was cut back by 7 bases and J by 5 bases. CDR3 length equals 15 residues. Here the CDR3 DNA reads TGTGCCAGTACCCCAAGAGCGGGAGGGAAGAACGAGCAGTACTTC. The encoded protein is CASTPRAGGKNEQYF.

CDR3 coding DNA: TGCGCCAGCAGACCGCAGGTTAGCTCTGGGGCCAACGTCCTGACTTTC. Its translation is CASRPQVSSGANVLTF. The V and J genes are TRBV5-1 and TRBJ2-6; D gene unclear. CDR1 is SGHRS, CDR2 YFSETQ, per germline. The CDR3 spans 16 residues. V lost 5 bases, J lost 0 bases, and 12 bases lay in between.

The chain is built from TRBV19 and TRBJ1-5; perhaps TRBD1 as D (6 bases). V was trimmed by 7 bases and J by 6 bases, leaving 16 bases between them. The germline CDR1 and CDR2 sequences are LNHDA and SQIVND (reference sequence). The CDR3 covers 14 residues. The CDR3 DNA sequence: TGTGCCAGTAACGTTCCGGGGGGCAGTCAGCCCCAGCATTTT. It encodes CASNVPGGSQPQHF.

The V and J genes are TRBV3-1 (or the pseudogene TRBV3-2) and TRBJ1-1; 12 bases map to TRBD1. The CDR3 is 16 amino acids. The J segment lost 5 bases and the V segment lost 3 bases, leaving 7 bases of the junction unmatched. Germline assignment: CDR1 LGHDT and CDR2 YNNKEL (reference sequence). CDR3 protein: CASSHGTGGPTTEAFF. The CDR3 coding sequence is TGTGCCAGCAGCCACGGGACAGGGGGCCCTACGACTGAAGCTTTCTTT.